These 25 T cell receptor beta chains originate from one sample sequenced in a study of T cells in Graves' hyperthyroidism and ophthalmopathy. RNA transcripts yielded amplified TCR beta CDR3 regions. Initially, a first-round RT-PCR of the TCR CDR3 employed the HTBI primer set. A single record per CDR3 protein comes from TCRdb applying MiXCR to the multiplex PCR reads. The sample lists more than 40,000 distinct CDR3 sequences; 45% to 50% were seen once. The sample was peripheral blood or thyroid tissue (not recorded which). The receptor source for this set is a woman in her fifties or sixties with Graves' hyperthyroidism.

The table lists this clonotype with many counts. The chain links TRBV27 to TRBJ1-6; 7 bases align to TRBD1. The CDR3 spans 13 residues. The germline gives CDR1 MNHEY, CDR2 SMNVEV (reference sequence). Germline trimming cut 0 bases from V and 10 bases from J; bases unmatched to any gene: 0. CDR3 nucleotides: TGTGCCAGCAGTTTATCGGGACAGTCACCCCTCCACTTT. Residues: CASSLSGQSPLHF.

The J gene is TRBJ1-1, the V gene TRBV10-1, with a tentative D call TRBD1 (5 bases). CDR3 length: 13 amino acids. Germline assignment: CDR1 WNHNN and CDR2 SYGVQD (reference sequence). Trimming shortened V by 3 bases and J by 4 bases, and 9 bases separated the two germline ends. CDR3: CASSETGTTEAFF. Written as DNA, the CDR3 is TGCGCCAGCAGTGAAACCGGGACCACTGAAGCTTTCTTT.

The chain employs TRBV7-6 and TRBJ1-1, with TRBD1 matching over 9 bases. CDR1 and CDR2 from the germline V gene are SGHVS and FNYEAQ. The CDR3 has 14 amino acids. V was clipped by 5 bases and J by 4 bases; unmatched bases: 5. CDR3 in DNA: TGTGCCAGCAGCCGGACAGGGGAGGGCACTGAAGCTTTCTTT. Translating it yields CASSRTGEGTEAFF.

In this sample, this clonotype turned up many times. The CDR3 region is CASSYQSRNTEAFF. The CDR3 bases are TGTGCCAGCAGTTACCAGTCAAGGAACACTGAAGCTTTCTTT. The chain couples TRBV6-5 to TRBJ1-1; D call uncertain. V was cut by 2 bases and J by 1 base, with 8 bases left in between. CDR3 length: 14 residues. The germline gives CDR1 MNHEY, CDR2 SVGAGI.

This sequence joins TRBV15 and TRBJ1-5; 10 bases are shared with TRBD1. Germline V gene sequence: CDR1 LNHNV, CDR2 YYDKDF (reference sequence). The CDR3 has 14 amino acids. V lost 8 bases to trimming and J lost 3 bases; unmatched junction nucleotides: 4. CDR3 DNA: TGTGCCACCGGGACAGGGGCCTACAATCAGCCCCAGCATTTT. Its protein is CATGTGAYNQPQHF.

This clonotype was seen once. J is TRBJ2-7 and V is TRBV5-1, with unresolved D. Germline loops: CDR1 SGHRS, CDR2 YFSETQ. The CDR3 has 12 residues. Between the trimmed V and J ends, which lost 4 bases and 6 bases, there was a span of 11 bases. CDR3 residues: CASSPPIGEQYF. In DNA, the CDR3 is TGCGCCAGCAGCCCCCCTATAGGCGAGCAGTACTTC.

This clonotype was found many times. In nucleotides, the CDR3 is TGTGCCAGCAGCCAAGCGGGGGCTGGAAACACCATATATTTT. This encodes CASSQAGAGNTIYF. The V and J genes are TRBV7-6 and TRBJ1-3, with a tentative D call TRBD1 (5 bases). V gave up 5 bases and J gave up 2 bases, with 10 bases separating them. The length of the CDR3 is 14 residues. From germline, CDR1 is SGHVS and CDR2 FNYEAQ.

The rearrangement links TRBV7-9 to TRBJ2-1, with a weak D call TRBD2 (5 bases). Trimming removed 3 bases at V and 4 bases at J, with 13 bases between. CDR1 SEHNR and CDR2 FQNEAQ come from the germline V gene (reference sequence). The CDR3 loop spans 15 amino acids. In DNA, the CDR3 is TGTGCCAGCAGCTTCGGACTCGGGGTATACAATGAGCAGTTCTTC. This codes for CASSFGLGVYNEQFF.

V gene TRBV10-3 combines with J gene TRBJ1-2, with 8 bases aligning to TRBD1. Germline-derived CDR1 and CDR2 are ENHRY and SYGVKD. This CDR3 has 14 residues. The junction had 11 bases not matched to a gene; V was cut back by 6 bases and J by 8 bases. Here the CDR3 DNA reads TGTGCCATCAGGGCCGCAGGGGGCCCGGGCGGCTACACCTTC. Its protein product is CAIRAAGGPGGYTF.

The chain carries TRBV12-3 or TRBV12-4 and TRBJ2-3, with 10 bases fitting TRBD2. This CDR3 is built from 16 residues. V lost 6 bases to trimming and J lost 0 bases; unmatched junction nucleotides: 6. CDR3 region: CASSPGTSVSTDTQYF. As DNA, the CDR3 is TGTGCCAGCAGCCCCGGGACTAGCGTGAGCACAGATACGCAGTATTTT.

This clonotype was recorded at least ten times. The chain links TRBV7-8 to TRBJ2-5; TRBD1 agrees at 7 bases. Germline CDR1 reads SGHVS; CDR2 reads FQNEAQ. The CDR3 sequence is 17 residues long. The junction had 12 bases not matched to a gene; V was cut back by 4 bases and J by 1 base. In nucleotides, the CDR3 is TGTGCCAGCAGCTACAAAACAGGGGCGAAAGTCCAAGAGACCCAGTACTTC. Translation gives CASSYKTGAKVQETQYF.

For the CDR3, the DNA is TGTGCCATCAGTTCAACCCGGGACAGAAACACTGAAGCTTTCTTT. It codes for CAISSTRDRNTEAFF. The gene calls are TRBV10-3 and TRBJ1-1; 7 bases match TRBD1. With 5 bases clipped from V and 2 bases from J, the junction kept 8 bases outside the gene matches. The CDR3 length is 15 residues. Per germline, CDR1 ENHRY and CDR2 SYGVKD.

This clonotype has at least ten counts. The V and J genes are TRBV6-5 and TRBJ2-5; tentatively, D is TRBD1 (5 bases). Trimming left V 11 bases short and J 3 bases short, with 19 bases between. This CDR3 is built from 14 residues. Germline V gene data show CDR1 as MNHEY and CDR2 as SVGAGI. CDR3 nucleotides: TGTGCCTCAGCAGGTAGACAGTTTGAAGAGACCCAGTACTTC. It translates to CASAGRQFEETQYF.

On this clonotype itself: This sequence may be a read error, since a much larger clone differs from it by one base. The CDR3, as DNA: TGTGCCAGCAGTGTGCCGGGACTAGCGGGAGCGGGATACGAGCAGTACTTC. Translating it yields CASSVPGLAGAGYEQYF. V is TRBV6-1 and J is TRBJ2-7, with 14 nucleotides matching TRBD2. The germline gives CDR1 MNHNS, CDR2 SASEGT. CDR3 length equals 17 residues. Trimming at V came to 4 bases and at J to 4 bases, leaving 9 bases not matched to a gene.

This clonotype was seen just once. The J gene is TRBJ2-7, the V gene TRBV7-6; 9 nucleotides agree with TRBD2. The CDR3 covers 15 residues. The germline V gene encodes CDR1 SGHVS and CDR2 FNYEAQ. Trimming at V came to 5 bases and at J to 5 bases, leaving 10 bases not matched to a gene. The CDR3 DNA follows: TGTGCCAGCAGCCAATCCGGGCTAGCGGGACACGAGCAGTACTTC. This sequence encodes CASSQSGLAGHEQYF.

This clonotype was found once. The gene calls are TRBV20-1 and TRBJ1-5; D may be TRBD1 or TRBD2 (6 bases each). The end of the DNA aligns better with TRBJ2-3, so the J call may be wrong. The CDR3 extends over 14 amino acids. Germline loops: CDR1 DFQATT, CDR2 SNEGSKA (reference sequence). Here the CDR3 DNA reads TGCAGTGCTCAGGGGCAGGAGGGAAGTCAGCCCCAGTATTTT. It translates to CSAQGQEGSQPQYF.

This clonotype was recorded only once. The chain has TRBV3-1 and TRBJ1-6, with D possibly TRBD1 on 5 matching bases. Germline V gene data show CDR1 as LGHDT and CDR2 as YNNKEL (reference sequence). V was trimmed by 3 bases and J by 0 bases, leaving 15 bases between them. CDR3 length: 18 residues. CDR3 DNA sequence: TGTGCCAGCAGCCATCTCGGCGGGGGGAGCTCCTATAATTCACCCCTCCACTTT. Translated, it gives CASSHLGGGSSYNSPLHF.

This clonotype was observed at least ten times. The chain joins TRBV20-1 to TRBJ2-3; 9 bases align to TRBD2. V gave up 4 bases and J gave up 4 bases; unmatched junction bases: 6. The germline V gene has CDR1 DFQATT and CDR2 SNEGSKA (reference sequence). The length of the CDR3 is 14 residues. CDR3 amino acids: CSATSSGTADTQYF. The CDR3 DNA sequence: TGCAGTGCTACCTCTAGCGGGACCGCAGATACGCAGTATTTT.

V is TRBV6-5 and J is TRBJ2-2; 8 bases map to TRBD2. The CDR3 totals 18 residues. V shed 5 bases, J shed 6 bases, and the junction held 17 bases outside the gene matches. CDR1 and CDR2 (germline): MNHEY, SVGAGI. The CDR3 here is CASSHSPGAGGKAGELFF. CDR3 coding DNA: TGTGCCAGCAGTCACAGCCCGGGGGCGGGAGGTAAAGCCGGGGAGCTGTTTTTT.

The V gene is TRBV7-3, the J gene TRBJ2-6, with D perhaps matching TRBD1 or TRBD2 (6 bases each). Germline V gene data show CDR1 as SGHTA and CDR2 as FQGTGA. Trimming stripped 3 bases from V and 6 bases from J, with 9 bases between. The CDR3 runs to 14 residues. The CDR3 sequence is CASSLEGVANVLTF. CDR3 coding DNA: TGTGCCAGCAGCTTGGAGGGGGTGGCCAACGTCCTGACTTTC. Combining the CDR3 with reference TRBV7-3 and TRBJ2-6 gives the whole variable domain GAGVSQTPSNKVTEKGKYVELRCDPISGHTALYWYRQSLGQGPEFLIYFQGTGAADDSGLPNDRFFAVRPEGSVSTLKIQRTERGDSAVYLCASSLEGVANVLTFGAGSRLTVL.

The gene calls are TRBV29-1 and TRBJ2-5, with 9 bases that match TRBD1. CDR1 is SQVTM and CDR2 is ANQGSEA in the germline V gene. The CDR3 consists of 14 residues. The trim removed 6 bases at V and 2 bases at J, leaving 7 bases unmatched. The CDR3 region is CSVSDGTGQETQYF. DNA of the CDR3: TGCAGCGTCTCCGATGGGACAGGGCAAGAGACCCAGTACTTC.

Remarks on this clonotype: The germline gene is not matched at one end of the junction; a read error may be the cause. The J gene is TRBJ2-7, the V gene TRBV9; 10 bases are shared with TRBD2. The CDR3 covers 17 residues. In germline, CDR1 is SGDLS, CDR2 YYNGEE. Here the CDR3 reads CASSVSRTSGNTGELYF. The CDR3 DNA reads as TGTGCCAGCAGCGTATCGAGGACTAGCGGAAACACCGGGGAGCTGTACTTC.

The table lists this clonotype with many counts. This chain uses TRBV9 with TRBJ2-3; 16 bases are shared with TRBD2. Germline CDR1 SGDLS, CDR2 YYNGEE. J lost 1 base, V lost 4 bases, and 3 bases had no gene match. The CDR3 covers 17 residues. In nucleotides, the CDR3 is TGTGCCAGCAGCTCCGGGACTAGCGGGAGGGGCACAGATACGCAGTATTTT. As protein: CASSSGTSGRGTDTQYF. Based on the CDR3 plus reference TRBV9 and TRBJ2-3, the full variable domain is DSGVTQTPKHLITATGQRVTLRCSPRSGDLSVYWYQQSLDQGLQFLIQYYNGEERAKGNILERFSAQQFPDLHSELNLSSLELGDSALYFCASSSGTSGRGTDTQYFGPGTRLTVL.

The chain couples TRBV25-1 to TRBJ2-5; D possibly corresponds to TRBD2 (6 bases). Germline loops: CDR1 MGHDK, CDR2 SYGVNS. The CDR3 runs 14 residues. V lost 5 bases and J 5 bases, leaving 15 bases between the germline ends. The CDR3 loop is CASSPAEGLETQYF. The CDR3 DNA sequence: TGTGCCAGCAGTCCCGCGGAGGGCTTGGAGACCCAGTACTTC.

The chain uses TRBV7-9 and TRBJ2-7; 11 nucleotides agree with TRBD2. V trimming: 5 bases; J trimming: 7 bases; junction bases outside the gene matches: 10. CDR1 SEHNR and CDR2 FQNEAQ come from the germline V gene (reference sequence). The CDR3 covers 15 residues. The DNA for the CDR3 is TGTGCCAGCAGCCCCTCACTAGCGGGAGTGCGGGAGCAGTACTTC. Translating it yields CASSPSLAGVREQYF.